The 11 T cell receptor beta chains reported below all come from one sample, sequenced in a study of Tregs in tolerant kidney transplant recipients. The assay was immunoSEQ multiplex PCR, and TCRdb's table has in-frame clones only and misses some. The table shows about 240,000 clones, with 65% to 85% occurring only once. Sequences were obtained from CD4+ T cells from blood. The receptors shown here come from a human donor in good health.

The chain couples TRBV5-1 to TRBJ2-5; 14 nucleotides match TRBD2. Looked up from germline, CDR1 is SGHRS and CDR2 is YFSETQ. The CDR3 is made up of 18 amino acids. The trim removed 4 bases at V and 2 bases at J, leaving 10 bases unmatched. CDR3 sequence: CASSRPGTSGGQQETQYF. The CDR3 region has the DNA TGCGCCAGCAGCAGACCCGGGACTAGCGGGGGACAACAAGAGACCCAGTACTTC.

This chain links TRBV5-4 with TRBJ2-2; D uncertain. Looked up from germline, CDR1 is SGHNT and CDR2 is YYREEE (reference sequence). Trimming took 2 bases from V and 7 from J, leaving 12 bases between them. This CDR3 region has 14 residues. CDR3 coding DNA: TGTGCCAGCAGCTTAAGACCCCTCGGCGGGGAGCTGTTTTTT. It codes for CASSLRPLGGELFF.

The genes are TRBV6-5 and TRBJ2-1, with unresolved D. The germline V gene has CDR1 MNHEY and CDR2 SVGAGI. The CDR3 sequence is 13 residues long. Between the trimmed V and J ends, which lost 4 bases and 4 bases, there was a span of 8 bases. The CDR3 is CASSSRFYNEQFF. The DNA of the CDR3 is TGTGCCAGCAGTTCCCGATTTTACAATGAGCAGTTCTTC.

Only one count was recorded for this clone. This rearrangement joins TRBV29-1 to TRBJ1-2; 7 bases align to TRBD1. The V gene's germline CDR1 is SQVTM and CDR2 ANQGSEA. CDR3 length: 11 amino acids. J lost 6 bases, V lost 5 bases, and 3 bases had no gene match. The CDR3 region is CSVHDRDGYTF. CDR3 in DNA: TGCAGCGTTCATGACAGGGATGGCTACACCTTC.

This clone came up once. The V call is TRBV5-1, the J call TRBJ1-1; no clear D gene. With 1 base removed from V and 9 bases from J, the gap between germline ends came to 16 bases. Germline V gene lookup returns CDR1 SGHRS and CDR2 YFSETQ. CDR3 length equals 14 residues. The CDR3 DNA sequence: TGCGCCAGCAGCTTGAGCGGGCGGGAAGGGCAAGCTTTCTTT. Its translation is CASSLSGREGQAFF.

This clone was seen just once. The chain employs TRBV6-5 and TRBJ2-3, with 8 positions matching TRBD1. The junction had 6 bases not matched to a gene; V was cut back by 6 bases and J by 1 base. Germline assignment: CDR1 MNHEY and CDR2 SVGAGI. The CDR3 is made up of 15 amino acids. The chain's CDR3 is CASSLVRGRTDTQYF. The CDR3 bases are TGTGCCAGCAGCTTGGTCAGGGGGCGCACAGATACGCAGTATTTT.

V usage is TRBV5-5 and J usage is TRBJ2-2; D uncertain. CDR3 size: 16 residues. Trimming left V 1 base short and J 1 base short, with 11 bases between. The V gene's germline CDR1 is SGHKS and CDR2 YYEKEE (reference sequence). The CDR3 nucleotides are TGTGCCAGCAGCTTGCGGGCAGGAGTGAACACCGGGGAGCTGTTTTTT. Encoded protein: CASSLRAGVNTGELFF.

This clone occurred a few times. This chain uses TRBV7-9 with TRBJ2-7; 10 positions agree with TRBD1. J was trimmed by 2 bases and V by 10 bases; bases with no gene match: 11. This CDR3 has 15 amino acids. From germline, CDR1 is SEHNR and CDR2 FQNEAQ (reference sequence). The CDR3 is CATRRGGQGTYEQYF. The CDR3 bases are TGTGCCACCCGCAGGGGGGGACAGGGGACCTACGAGCAGTACTTC.

The rearrangement uses TRBV30 and TRBJ2-1; a weak D match, TRBD2 (6 bases). V lost 4 bases to trimming and J lost 3 bases, with 13 bases between them. The CDR3 has 14 amino acids. Per the germline V gene, CDR1 is GTSNPN and CDR2 is SVGIG (reference sequence). This CDR3 reads CAWKPGLLYNEQFF. CDR3 DNA sequence: TGTGCCTGGAAACCGGGACTCCTCTACAATGAGCAGTTCTTC.

This clone was detected only a few times. The chain couples TRBV11-2 to TRBJ2-1; TRBD2 aligns across 8 bases. Germline V lookup: CDR1 SGHAT, CDR2 FQNNGV. The V gene end was trimmed by 5 bases and the J gene end by 0 bases; junction bases not matched to a gene: 3. The CDR3 is made up of 15 amino acids. The CDR3 DNA follows: TGTGCCAGCAGCCCCCGGGGGGGCTCCTACAATGAGCAGTTCTTC. Its translation is CASSPRGGSYNEQFF.

The chain uses TRBV5-1 and TRBJ2-7, with D possibly matching TRBD2 (6 bases). Germline CDR1 SGHRS, CDR2 YFSETQ. The CDR3 has 14 residues. V was cut by 0 bases and J by 0 bases, with 7 bases left in between. The CDR3 here is CASSLAAGSYEQYF. In nucleotides, the CDR3 is TGCGCCAGCAGCTTGGCAGCGGGCTCCTACGAGCAGTACTTC. The variable domain in full, completed from reference TRBV5-1 and TRBJ2-7, reads KAGVTQTPRYLIKTRGQQVTLSCSPISGHRSVSWYQQTPGQGLQFLFEYFSETQRNKGNFPGRFSGRQFSNSRSEMNVSTLELGDSALYLCASSLAAGSYEQYFGPGTRLTVT.